The next 30 T cell receptor beta chains were all read from a single sample in a study of early T cells in non-severe SARS-CoV-2 infection. TCRdb reanalysed the 5' RACE reads using MiXCR and keeps one entry per CDR3 protein. The data contain more than 80,000 distinct CDR3 sequences, over 15% of them singletons. The sequenced material came from whole blood. These receptors were collected from an adult who was a healthcare worker with PCR-confirmed SARS-CoV-2 infection or an uninfected control (not recorded which).

The CDR3 nucleotides are TGCAGCGTTGGACGGATCCGCTCTGGAAACACCATATATTTT. Protein: CSVGRIRSGNTIYF. The chain couples TRBV29-1 to TRBJ1-3; D is ambiguous. Germline V gene data show CDR1 as SQVTM and CDR2 as ANQGSEA. V was shortened by 4 bases and J by 0 bases, with 10 bases between the two germline ends. There are 14 residues in the CDR3.

In this sample, this clonotype turned up many times. The rearrangement links TRBV7-2 to TRBJ1-5; D not certain. The germline gives CDR1 SGHTA, CDR2 FQGNSA. The CDR3 loop spans 12 amino acids. V was trimmed by 3 bases and J by 3 bases, leaving 3 bases between them. The CDR3 loop reads CASSFNNQPQHF. The CDR3 DNA is TGTGCCAGCAGCTTCAACAATCAGCCCCAGCATTTT.

This sequence joins TRBV28 and TRBJ2-2; D uncertain. The CDR3 loop spans 15 amino acids. Germline values: CDR1 MDHEN, CDR2 SYDVKM. The V gene lost 3 bases and the J gene lost 5 bases, with 13 bases spanning the gap. CDR3 region: CASSFRLKKTGELFF. The CDR3 region has the DNA TGTGCCAGCAGTTTTCGGCTAAAGAAGACCGGGGAGCTGTTTTTT. The whole variable domain, remainder taken from reference TRBV28 and TRBJ2-2, is DVKVTQSSRYLVKRTGEKVFLECVQDMDHENMFWYRQDPGLGLRLIYFSYDVKMKEKGDIPEGYSVSREKKERFSLILESASTNQTSMYLCASSFRLKKTGELFFGEGSRLTVL.

This clonotype was counted only a few times. This sequence joins TRBV4-2 and TRBJ2-1; 9 bases line up with TRBD2. Germline V gene sequence: CDR1 LGHNA, CDR2 YNFKEQ. V was pared by 0 bases and J by 6 bases, with 9 bases of the junction left unmatched. The CDR3 spans 17 residues. The CDR3 DNA sequence: TGTGCCAGCAGCCAAGATTGGGGGGGTAGCGGGAGCAATGAGCAGTTCTTC. Translating it yields CASSQDWGGSGSNEQFF.

This clonotype turned up a few times. The chain recombines TRBV10-2 with TRBJ2-2; TRBD1 matches at 7 bases. J gave up 1 base and V 6 bases, and 2 bases lay outside the gene matches. Germline CDR1 and CDR2: WSHSY and SAAADI. The CDR3 extends over 14 amino acids. CDR3 sequence (DNA): TGCGCCAGCAGGCGGACAGGGAACACCGGGGAGCTGTTTTTT. Its translation: CASRRTGNTGELFF.

This clonotype came up a few times. The rearrangement joins TRBV7-2 to TRBJ1-5; maybe TRBD1 (5 bases). Trimming shortened V by 6 bases and J by 2 bases, and 11 bases separated the two germline ends. Germline V gene lookup returns CDR1 SGHTA and CDR2 FQGNSA. The CDR3 sequence is 14 residues long. CDR3 in DNA: TGTGCCAGCAGTCGCAGAGGGGGCAATCAGCCCCAGCATTTT. This codes for CASSRRGGNQPQHF.

The CDR3 reads CASSPGTGLDTQYF. CDR3 nucleotides: TGTGCCAGTAGTCCCGGGACAGGGTTAGATACGCAGTATTTT. The J gene is TRBJ2-3, the V gene TRBV19; 9 bases are shared with TRBD1. Germline CDR1 LNHDA, CDR2 SQIVND (reference sequence). The CDR3 totals 14 residues. The trim removed 5 bases at V and 5 bases at J, leaving 5 bases unmatched.

This clonotype was observed a few times. The chain recombines TRBV27 with TRBJ2-3; a weak D match, TRBD1 (5 bases). The CDR3 extends over 13 amino acids. Germline CDR1 is MNHEY and CDR2 is SMNVEV (reference sequence). Deletions cut 5 bases from V and 4 bases from J, with 10 bases between. CDR3: CASSQGTPDTQYF. The CDR3 coding sequence is TGTGCCAGCAGTCAGGGAACCCCAGATACGCAGTATTTT.

This clonotype was seen many times. This rearrangement joins TRBV28 to TRBJ2-5; tentative D call: TRBD2 (6 bases). Germline CDR1 MDHEN, CDR2 SYDVKM. The CDR3 covers 13 residues. Trimming left V 6 bases short and J 5 bases short, with 13 bases between. For the CDR3, the DNA is TGTGCCAGCAGGGACTACCAAAGGGAGACCCAGTACTTC. Translated, it gives CASRDYQRETQYF.

This clonotype was detected only a few times. The chain uses TRBV18 and TRBJ2-7; the D gene is possibly TRBD2 (6 bases). Germline loops: CDR1 KGHSH, CDR2 LQKENI. The length of the CDR3 is 14 residues. Between the trimmed V and J ends, which lost 3 bases and 7 bases, there was a span of 16 bases. The CDR3 loop reads CASSPGLHPTEQYF. CDR3 in DNA: TGTGCCAGCTCACCGGGACTCCACCCTACTGAGCAGTACTTC.

This clonotype was found many times. This chain uses TRBV24-1 with TRBJ2-3, with 8 bases aligning to TRBD1. From germline, CDR1 is KGHDR and CDR2 SFDVKD. V dropped 2 bases and J dropped 2; count of bases not matched to a gene: 11. The CDR3 contains 18 residues. The CDR3 DNA reads as TGTGCCACCAGTGATTCGCCCGGACAGGGACGGGACACAGATACGCAGTATTTT. The encoded protein is CATSDSPGQGRDTDTQYF.

The chain employs TRBV19 and TRBJ2-2; possibly TRBD2 for D (5 bases). This CDR3 is 15 amino acids long. Per the germline V gene, CDR1 is LNHDA and CDR2 is SQIVND (reference sequence). With 3 bases removed from V and 6 bases from J, the gap between germline ends came to 14 bases. The CDR3 protein is CASSISRLRAGELFF. Written as DNA, the CDR3 is TGTGCCAGTAGTATCTCTCGCTTGAGGGCCGGGGAGCTGTTTTTT.

This clonotype was detected only a few times. The rearrangement joins TRBV20-1 to TRBJ1-3; tentative D call: TRBD1 (6 bases). This CDR3 spans 12 amino acids. Looked up from germline, CDR1 is DFQATT and CDR2 is SNEGSKA (reference sequence). The DNA of the CDR3 is TGCAGCAAAACAGGGCCTGGAAACACCATATATTTT. Its protein product is CSKTGPGNTIYF.

The sample holds many counts of this clonotype. The chain employs TRBV7-9 and TRBJ1-6; unclear D gene. This CDR3 spans 13 amino acids. Trimming stripped 7 bases from V and 10 bases from J, with 14 bases between. Germline CDR1 is SEHNR and CDR2 is FQNEAQ (reference sequence). The CDR3 region is CASTPSALSPLHF. CDR3 DNA: TGTGCCAGCACCCCTTCGGCGCTCTCACCCCTCCACTTT.

A few counts support this clonotype. The chain couples TRBV6-2 or TRBV6-3 to TRBJ2-3, with TRBD2 matching 9 bases. Germline loops: CDR1 MNHEY, CDR2 SVGEGT. J lost 5 bases, V lost 5 bases, and 5 bases had no gene match. This CDR3 contains 14 residues. The CDR3 loop reads CASSKGLALDTQYF. The CDR3 nucleotides read TGTGCCAGCAGTAAGGGACTAGCTTTAGATACGCAGTATTTT.

The V and J genes are TRBV5-1 and TRBJ2-5, with TRBD2 identical over 9 bases. Looked up from germline, CDR1 is SGHRS and CDR2 is YFSETQ. With 4 bases clipped from V and 3 bases from J, the junction kept 7 bases outside the gene matches. The CDR3 totals 15 residues. CDR3 DNA: TGCGCCAGCAGCCGGGGCAGCGGGGGGAAAGAGACCCAGTACTTC. Protein sequence: CASSRGSGGKETQYF.

On this clonotype itself: A much larger clone differs by one base, so this may be a read error. J is TRBJ2-1 and V is TRBV18, with 12 bases fitting TRBD2. The CDR3 covers 17 residues. CDR1 KGHSH and CDR2 LQKENI come from the germline V gene. Germline trimming cut 3 bases from V and 7 bases from J; bases unmatched to any gene: 10. The CDR3 here is CASSPPRLAGVLNEQFF. The CDR3 DNA reads TGTGCCAGCTCACCTCCCAGACTAGCGGGAGTATTGAATGAGCAGTTCTTC.

This clonotype has more than one count but fewer than ten. The genes are TRBV6-5 and TRBJ1-6; D possibly corresponds to TRBD1 (6 bases). V was clipped by 5 bases and J by 0 bases, with 14 bases between them. The CDR3 sequence is 17 residues long. Germline V gives CDR1 MNHEY, CDR2 SVGAGI. The CDR3: CASSRNQGSSYNSPLHF. The CDR3, as DNA: TGTGCCAGCAGTAGAAATCAGGGGAGCTCCTATAATTCACCCCTCCACTTT.

This clonotype was seen repeatedly, ten times or more. The chain couples TRBV6-4 to TRBJ2-3; D gene uncertain. Germline values: CDR1 MRHNA, CDR2 SNTAGT. Between the trimmed V and J ends, which lost 3 bases and 4 bases, there was a span of 8 bases. The CDR3 runs to 13 residues. CDR3 amino acids: CASSDDGSDTQYF. As DNA, the CDR3 is TGTGCCAGCAGTGATGACGGGTCAGATACGCAGTATTTT.

The rearrangement joins TRBV28 to TRBJ1-1; D remains unclear. From germline, CDR1 is MDHEN and CDR2 SYDVKM. This CDR3 has 17 amino acids. The V gene lost 6 bases and the J gene lost 3 bases, with 23 bases spanning the gap. CDR3 in amino acids: CASSKSIGAYAHTEAFF. For the CDR3, the DNA is TGTGCCAGCAGCAAGAGCATAGGAGCCTACGCACACACTGAAGCTTTCTTT.

This clonotype was observed a few times. The chain carries TRBV20-1 and TRBJ1-4; 7 nucleotides line up with TRBD1. Per germline, CDR1 DFQATT and CDR2 SNEGSKA (reference sequence). The CDR3 has 14 amino acids. V shed 4 bases and J 7 bases; nucleotides not matched to a gene: 9. The CDR3 nucleotides are TGCAGTGCTATCGACAGGGCGGTTACTGAAAAACTGTTTTTT. It is translated as CSAIDRAVTEKLFF.

This clonotype has just a few counts. CDR3 sequence (DNA): TGTGCCAGCCGAACCTACAGCTCGGTGGAGCAGTACTTC. Translated, it gives CASRTYSSVEQYF. The V and J genes are TRBV27 and TRBJ2-7; D gene ambiguous. Trimming took off 8 bases at V and 7 bases at J, with 18 bases between the two ends. Germline-derived CDR1 and CDR2 are MNHEY and SMNVEV (reference sequence). This CDR3 spans 13 amino acids.

This chain joins TRBV20-1 and TRBJ2-7; 10 bases are a match to TRBD2. The CDR3 is made up of 13 amino acids. Losses at the gene ends were 6 bases for V and 1 base for J; bases not matched to a gene: 3. CDR1 DFQATT and CDR2 SNEGSKA come from the germline V gene (reference sequence). The CDR3 DNA reads as TGCAGTGCGGAGGGACTAGCGTCCTACGAGCAGTACTTC. Translated: CSAEGLASYEQYF.

The table lists this clonotype with many counts. The V and J genes are TRBV30 and TRBJ1-6; possibly TRBD1 for D (6 bases). Trimming stripped 5 bases from V and 7 bases from J, with 12 bases between. Germline V gene sequence: CDR1 GTSNPN, CDR2 SVGIG (reference sequence). The length of the CDR3 is 13 residues. CDR3 DNA sequence: TGTGCCTGGTCCAGGACAGAGAATTCACCCCTCCACTTT. Translation: CAWSRTENSPLHF.

Only a few counts were recorded for this clonotype. The chain has TRBV5-1 and TRBJ1-5; D might be TRBD1 (6 bases). There are 15 residues in the CDR3. Trimming took off 1 base at V and 4 bases at J, with 12 bases between the two ends. CDR1 and CDR2 (germline): SGHRS, YFSETQ. The CDR3 spells CASSLRGAPNQPQHF. The CDR3 coding sequence is TGCGCCAGCAGCTTGCGGGGGGCCCCAAATCAGCCCCAGCATTTT.

The CDR3 nucleotides are TGTGCCAGCAGCTCGCCTAGGGGCTCGATAAAGAACACCGGGGAGCTGTTTTTT. Its protein is CASSSPRGSIKNTGELFF. The chain employs TRBV5-8 and TRBJ2-2; the D gene is possibly TRBD1 (5 bases). From germline, CDR1 is SGHTS and CDR2 YDEGEE. V gave up 3 bases and J gave up 1 base, with 19 bases separating them. The CDR3 spans 18 residues.

The V call is TRBV10-3, the J call TRBJ2-2; 9 bases are a match to TRBD2. Germline assignment: CDR1 ENHRY and CDR2 SYGVKD. J gave up 2 bases and V 9 bases, and 7 bases lay outside the gene matches. CDR3 length: 15 residues. The CDR3 nucleotides read TGTGCCATGAGCAGACTAGCGGACAACACCGGGGAGCTGTTTTTT. Encoded protein: CAMSRLADNTGELFF.

This clonotype occurred many times. The J gene is TRBJ2-1, the V gene TRBV29-1; 14 bases align to TRBD2. J gave up 8 bases and V 1 base, and 10 bases lay outside the gene matches. This CDR3 contains 17 residues. Germline V CDR1 and CDR2: SQVTM, ANQGSEA. This CDR3 reads CSVEAPRLAGGNYEQFF. The CDR3 nucleotides read TGCAGCGTTGAAGCACCAAGACTAGCGGGAGGGAATTATGAGCAGTTCTTC.

The chain uses TRBV11-2 and TRBJ1-4; possible D gene TRBD1, 5 bases. Between the trimmed V and J ends, which lost 6 bases and 4 bases, there was a span of 15 bases. The germline V gene has CDR1 SGHAT and CDR2 FQNNGV. CDR3 length equals 15 residues. This CDR3 is CASSYSSQGNEKLFF. CDR3 nucleotide sequence: TGTGCCAGCAGTTACTCATCGCAGGGTAATGAAAAACTGTTTTTT. The full variable domain, completed using reference TRBV11-2 and TRBJ1-4, is EAGVAQSPRYKIIEKRQSVAFWCNPISGHATLYWYQQILGQGPKLLIQFQNNGVVDDSQLPKDRFSAERLKGVDSTLKIQPAKLEDSAVYLCASSYSSQGNEKLFFGSGTQLSVL.

This clonotype was picked up a small number of times. This sequence joins TRBV4-2 and TRBJ2-7; TRBD1 might be the D (6 bases). Germline V gene sequence: CDR1 LGHNA, CDR2 YNFKEQ. The CDR3 extends over 15 amino acids. V was clipped by 0 bases and J by 1 base, with 10 bases between them. The CDR3 DNA is TGTGCCAGCAGCCAAGAGTGGGGGCTTTCCTACGAGCAGTACTTC. The encoded protein is CASSQEWGLSYEQYF.